This TCR beta chain was retrieved from a study of CD8 T cells in ankylosing spondylitis. Study-wide findings and caveats: Made up of about eight highly homologous variants, a TCR beta motif appeared characteristic of ankylosing spondylitis blood. Some of the motif variants had earlier been found in reactive arthritis patients' fluid and blood. There was reportedly significant enrichment of clones that were disease-linked in matched ankylosing spondylitis synovial fluid.

Making use of molecular barcodes, quantitative 5'-RACE generated TCR beta libraries. TCRdb used MiXCR to reprocess the 5' RACE reads, holding one entry per CDR3 protein. The data hold roughly 140,000 distinct CDR3 sequences, with 40% to 50% observed a single time. Remarks on this clonotype: Antigen: not known.

Germline V gives CDR1 SEHNR, CDR2 FQNEAQ (reference sequence). The CDR3 consists of 17 residues. Trimming cost V 3 bases and J 0 bases, with 15 bases left between them. The origin of this receptor is a male donor with ankylosing spondylitis. What was sequenced was synovial fluid, either unsorted or a sorted T cell fraction (not recorded which). The V call is TRBV7-9, the J call TRBJ2-1; D is possibly TRBD1 or TRBD2 (5 bases each). The CDR3 coding sequence is TGTGCCAGCAGCTTCGCGCACGCAGGGAGCTCCTACAATGAGCAGTTCTTC. This gives the protein CASSFAHAGSSYNEQFF. The variable domain in full, completed from reference TRBV7-9 and TRBJ2-1, reads DTGVSQNPRHKITKRGQNVTFRCDPISEHNRLYWYRQTLGQGPEFLTYFQNEAQLEKSRLLSDRFSAERPKGSFSTLEIQRTEQGDSAMYLCASSFAHAGSSYNEQFFGPGTRLTVL.